The clone carrying this TCR beta chain appeared a few times. Using a J-beta primer mix together with a sample-barcoded 5' primer, a second PCR was run for roughly 6 to 12 cycles. MiXCR was run by TCRdb on the 5' RACE reads, yielding one entry per CDR3 protein. The sample records roughly 800,000 distinct CDR3 sequences, about 53% being singletons. This record belongs to a study of blood T cells in healthy people across ages. From germline, CDR1 is MNHNY and CDR2 SVGAGI (reference sequence). V shed 6 bases and J shed 4 bases, with 9 bases lying between them. The CDR3 runs 12 residues. Sequencing was done on a sample of blood. The rearrangement uses TRBV6-6 and TRBJ1-1; a possible D gene is TRBD1 (5 bases). The receptor was derived from an elderly man in good health. The CDR3 sequence is CASRAGSTEAFF. CDR3 sequence (DNA): TGTGCCAGCAGGGCAGGGAGCACTGAAGCTTTCTTT.